Only a few counts were recorded for the clone carrying this T cell receptor (beta chain). The target antigen is unknown. Per germline, CDR1 LNHDA and CDR2 SQIVND (reference sequence). V trimming: 4 bases; J trimming: 3 bases; junction bases outside the gene matches: 15. The CDR3 totals 18 residues. This specimen comes from a study of early T cells in non-severe SARS-CoV-2 infection. Study background: Sequencing was performed on bulk RNA from unsorted whole blood, leaving chains unpaired.

Unique molecular identifiers were affixed to single, distinct cDNA molecules. Each CDR3 protein is one row after TCRdb ran MiXCR on the 5' RACE reads. The sample contains about 40,000 distinct CDR3 sequences, approximately 5.9% of which appear only once. Study-wide findings and caveats: Reliance on VDJdb matching favored anti-spike CD8 responses; private and CD4 specificities were missed.

The input for sequencing was whole blood, taken at baseline. This sequence was found in an adult who was a healthcare worker with PCR-confirmed SARS-CoV-2 infection or an uninfected control (not recorded which). The genes are TRBV19 and TRBJ2-1; 7 bases fit TRBD2. CDR3 protein: CASSSGLADTSGYNEQFF. The CDR3 DNA is TGTGCCAGTAGTAGTGGTCTAGCGGACACATCGGGCTACAATGAGCAGTTCTTC.